Below, 27 T cell receptor beta chains from the same sample are listed, as sequenced in a study of brain T cells in children with intractable seizures listed by TCRdb under 2021. Per the publication, the time point label means: resected brain tissue, or blood drawn just prior to surgery. Libraries were made using the immunoSEQ multiplex PCR assay. TCRdb's version of the immuneACCESS table is confined to in-frame rearrangements and falls short of the full clone set. An unresolved V gene accounts for under half of the shortfall where checked; the remainder is of unknown origin. For this sample there are over 95,000 clones; approximately 94% appear just once. The ten most abundant clones make up 3.8% of the sample. The specimen comprised peripheral blood, sampled at surgery. The receptors originated from a boy in the first two years of life with hemimegalencephaly and intractable seizures.

The V gene is TRBV27, the J gene TRBJ2-1; D may match TRBD1 or TRBD2 (5 bases each). The V gene's germline CDR1 is MNHEY and CDR2 SMNVEV (reference sequence). The CDR3 is 16 residues long. Between the trimmed V and J ends, which lost 3 bases and 0 bases, there was a span of 12 bases. The DNA of the CDR3 is TGTGCCAGCAGTTTCGGGGCAGTCGGCTCCTACAATGAGCAGTTCTTC. This gives the protein CASSFGAVGSYNEQFF.

The chain combines TRBV28 with TRBJ1-2; the D is unclear. Trimming removed 7 bases from V and 6 bases from J, with 18 bases in between. The CDR3 sequence is 14 residues long. Germline V gene lookup returns CDR1 MDHEN and CDR2 SYDVKM. CDR3 residues: CASISRTVPDGYTF. Written as DNA, the CDR3 is TGTGCCAGCATTTCCCGGACGGTCCCCGATGGCTACACCTTC.

With respect to this clone: The same CDR3 can be traced to other DNA sequences in this sample. The V and J genes are TRBV5-1 and TRBJ2-7, with a possible D match to TRBD1 (6 bases). Germline CDR1 is SGHRS and CDR2 is YFSETQ. The V gene lost 0 bases and the J gene lost 3 bases, with 7 bases spanning the gap. This CDR3 is built from 13 residues. The CDR3 nucleotides are TGCGCCAGCAGCTTGGGAGGGGGCTACGAGCAGTACTTC. This codes for CASSLGGGYEQYF.

This chain links TRBV28 with TRBJ2-1; 14 bases line up with TRBD2. Germline V gene sequence: CDR1 MDHEN, CDR2 SYDVKM. The CDR3 length is 22 residues. With 3 bases clipped from V and 6 bases from J, the junction kept 22 bases outside the gene matches. This chain's CDR3 is CASSFSSGTSGGLAGAFNEQFF. CDR3 DNA sequence: TGTGCCAGCAGTTTCTCCTCGGGGACATCTGGGGGACTAGCGGGAGCCTTCAATGAGCAGTTCTTC.

CDR3 bases: TGTGCCAGCAGTTTAGGGCACGAGCAGTACTTC. Amino acid sequence: CASSLGHEQYF. The genes are TRBV12-3 or TRBV12-4 and TRBJ2-7; unclear D gene. This CDR3 comprises 11 residues. Deletions cut 1 base from V and 5 bases from J, with 3 bases between.

This chain uses TRBV19 with TRBJ1-3; TRBD1 agrees at 8 bases. CDR3 length: 14 residues. Germline V lookup: CDR1 LNHDA, CDR2 SQIVND (reference sequence). The V segment lost 11 bases and the J segment 0 bases; nucleotides outside the gene matches: 6. The CDR3: CAVRDRPSGNTIYF. CDR3 bases: TGTGCCGTCCGGGACAGGCCCTCTGGAAACACCATATATTTT.

V usage is TRBV18 and J usage is TRBJ2-1; D is ambiguous. The V end was cut by 2 bases, the J end by 4 bases, with 6 bases between. Germline CDR1 reads KGHSH; CDR2 reads LQKENI. CDR3 size: 13 residues. The CDR3 loop reads CASSPSVYNEQFF. CDR3 in DNA: TGTGCCAGCTCACCATCAGTATACAATGAGCAGTTCTTC.

This chain links TRBV5-5 with TRBJ2-1; the match to TRBD2 covers 11 bases. CDR1 SGHKS and CDR2 YYEKEE come from the germline V gene (reference sequence). Losses at the gene ends were 7 bases for V and 6 bases for J; bases not matched to a gene: 0. The CDR3 length is 12 residues. DNA for the CDR3: TGTGCCAGCGGACTAGCGGGCAATGAGCAGTTCTTC. It is translated as CASGLAGNEQFF.

The chain couples TRBV19 to TRBJ2-5, with 10 bases that match TRBD2. Germline V gene lookup returns CDR1 LNHDA and CDR2 SQIVND (reference sequence). V was pared by 4 bases and J by 5 bases, with 1 base of the junction left unmatched. This CDR3 is 13 amino acids long. The CDR3 coding sequence is TGTGCCAGTAGTACGGGACTAGCGGAGACCCAGTACTTC. Translating it yields CASSTGLAETQYF.

The gene calls are TRBV15 and TRBJ2-3, with 8 bases fitting TRBD1. CDR3 length: 19 amino acids. The J segment lost 4 bases and the V segment lost 0 bases, leaving 15 bases of the junction unmatched. CDR1 and CDR2 (germline): LNHNV, YYDKDF (reference sequence). The CDR3 protein is CATSRDPTRPTGVADTQYF. For the CDR3, the DNA is TGTGCCACCAGCAGAGACCCCACGCGGCCGACAGGGGTGGCAGATACGCAGTATTTT.

The chain joins TRBV5-4 to TRBJ2-3; possibly TRBD1 for D (6 bases). The CDR3 runs 13 residues. Germline V gene sequence: CDR1 SGHNT, CDR2 YYREEE (reference sequence). V gave up 4 bases and J gave up 3 bases, with 9 bases separating them. CDR3 DNA: TGTGCCAGCAGCATTGACAGGACAGATACGCAGTATTTT. Its protein product is CASSIDRTDTQYF. Filled out from reference TRBV5-4 and TRBJ2-3, the complete variable domain reads ETGVTQSPTHLIKTRGQQVTLRCSSQSGHNTVSWYQQALGQGPQFIFQYYREEENGRGNFPPRFSGLQFPNYSSELNVNALELDDSALYLCASSIDRTDTQYFGPGTRLTVL.

This clone was detected only once. The chain combines TRBV7-9 with TRBJ2-5; D gene ambiguous. V was shortened by 2 bases and J by 4 bases, with 11 bases between the two germline ends. From germline, CDR1 is SEHNR and CDR2 FQNEAQ (reference sequence). The CDR3 spans 14 residues. This CDR3 is CASSLLVGAETQYF. The CDR3 bases are TGTGCCAGCAGCTTATTAGTGGGTGCAGAGACCCAGTACTTC.

The DNA for the CDR3 is TGTGCCAGCAGCTTACCAGTCACCTCTGGAAACACCATATATTTT. Its translation: CASSLPVTSGNTIYF. The rearrangement links TRBV7-9 to TRBJ1-3; D uncertain. V was trimmed by 2 bases and J by 0 bases, leaving 8 bases between them. Germline lookup yields CDR1 SEHNR and CDR2 FQNEAQ (reference sequence). The CDR3 loop spans 15 amino acids.

The genes are TRBV27 and TRBJ2-7, with D unclear. The CDR3 spans 16 residues. Germline V lookup: CDR1 MNHEY, CDR2 SMNVEV (reference sequence). With 6 bases removed from V and 0 bases from J, the gap between germline ends came to 18 bases. The CDR3 is CASSLTQALSSYEQYF. The CDR3 DNA reads TGTGCCAGCAGCCTCACCCAGGCCCTCAGCTCCTACGAGCAGTACTTC.

The V gene is TRBV5-4, the J gene TRBJ2-3; D is perhaps TRBD2 (7 bases). Trimming left V 4 bases short and J 4 bases short, with 13 bases between. The length of the CDR3 is 14 residues. Germline assignment: CDR1 SGHNT and CDR2 YYREEE (reference sequence). The CDR3 reads CASSGRGASDTQYF. The CDR3 bases are TGTGCCAGCAGCGGGAGGGGGGCATCAGATACGCAGTATTTT.

This clone was detected once. The CDR3 DNA is TGTGCCAGCAGTGAGCGTGGGCAGGGCGAGCAGTACTTC. Residues: CASSERGQGEQYF. The chain is built from TRBV2 and TRBJ2-7; D is perhaps TRBD1 (5 bases). The CDR3 is made up of 13 amino acids. Between the trimmed V and J ends, which lost 3 bases and 6 bases, there was a span of 12 bases. Germline CDR1 reads SNHLY; CDR2 reads FYNNEI.

The chain couples TRBV5-1 to TRBJ2-7, with D unclear. V dropped 5 bases and J dropped 3 bases, with 18 bases sitting between them. The CDR3 runs 15 residues. The V gene's germline CDR1 is SGHRS and CDR2 YFSETQ. The CDR3 nucleotides are TGCGCCAGCAGAATAGGCGAGCACCCCTTCTACGAGCAGTACTTC. It codes for CASRIGEHPFYEQYF.

The CDR3 region is CASSALVWTGGGELFF. CDR3 bases: TGTGCCAGCAGTGCGTTGGTTTGGACAGGGGGCGGGGAGCTGTTTTTT. The chain links TRBV6-1 to TRBJ2-2, with 10 bases identical to TRBD1. Germline assignment: CDR1 MNHNS and CDR2 SASEGT. The CDR3 has 16 residues. After removal of 4 bases from V and 7 bases from J, the junction contained 9 bases not matched to a gene.

This chain uses TRBV28 with TRBJ2-1; 10 bases align to TRBD2. This CDR3 region has 16 residues. Germline CDR1 MDHEN, CDR2 SYDVKM. V shed 5 bases, J shed 0 bases, and the junction held 4 bases outside the gene matches. The CDR3 loop is CASSPLAGDSYNEQFF. In DNA, the CDR3 is TGTGCCAGCAGTCCTCTAGCGGGGGACTCCTACAATGAGCAGTTCTTC.

The chain's CDR3 is CASSGVDGELFF. The CDR3 nucleotides read TGCGCCAGCAGTGGGGTGGACGGGGAGCTGTTTTTT. The rearrangement links TRBV10-2 to TRBJ2-2; D gene uncertain. V lost 4 bases and J 7 bases, leaving 7 bases between the germline ends. The CDR3 sequence is 12 residues long. The germline CDR1 and CDR2 sequences are WSHSY and SAAADI.

The chain links TRBV4-3 to TRBJ2-2; perhaps D is TRBD1 or TRBD2 (6 bases each). Germline V gene lookup returns CDR1 LGHNA and CDR2 YSLEER. The CDR3 length is 14 residues. The V and J ends lost 6 bases and 7 bases respectively, with 15 bases between them. DNA for the CDR3: TGCGCCAGCAGTTGGGGGGCGCTTGGCGGGGAGCTGTTTTTT. Protein sequence: CASSWGALGGELFF.

This clone was counted only a few times. The rearrangement joins TRBV24-1 to TRBJ1-1, with a possible D match to TRBD1 (5 bases). V shed 10 bases and J shed 5 bases, with 22 bases lying between them. The germline V gene encodes CDR1 KGHDR and CDR2 SFDVKD. This CDR3 is 15 amino acids long. DNA of the CDR3: TGTGCCACTGCCCCCGGGGGGTTCCCTCTGACTGAAGCTTTCTTT. Translation gives CATAPGGFPLTEAFF.

CDR3 residues: CASTDLYNEQFF. For the CDR3, the DNA is TGCGCCAGCACCGACTTGTACAATGAGCAGTTCTTC. V usage is TRBV5-1 and J usage is TRBJ2-1, with no clear D. CDR3 size: 12 residues. V lost 6 bases and J lost 4, with 8 bases in between. CDR1 is SGHRS, CDR2 YFSETQ, per germline.

The rearrangement links TRBV27 to TRBJ2-3; D is undetermined. Trimming took off 0 bases at V and 1 base at J, with 5 bases between the two ends. There are 14 residues in the CDR3. The germline CDR1 and CDR2 sequences are MNHEY and SMNVEV (reference sequence). CDR3 sequence: CASSLSTGTDTQYF. Here the CDR3 DNA reads TGTGCCAGCAGTTTATCGACGGGCACAGATACGCAGTATTTT.

This clone was observed a few times. V usage is TRBV9 and J usage is TRBJ2-7, with D perhaps TRBD2 (6 bases). With 3 bases removed from V and 7 bases from J, the gap between germline ends came to 14 bases. CDR1 and CDR2 from the germline V gene are SGDLS and YYNGEE. The CDR3 runs 13 residues. CDR3 protein: CASSAMTRGEQYF. The CDR3 DNA reads TGTGCCAGCAGCGCCATGACTAGAGGGGAGCAGTACTTC.

A remark on this clone: An end of the junction does not agree with germline; a read error may underlie this. This chain links TRBV9 with TRBJ2-2, with D possibly matching TRBD2 (6 bases). Looked up from germline, CDR1 is SGDLS and CDR2 is YYNGEE. CDR3 length: 18 residues. CDR3 sequence (DNA): TGTGCCAGTAGCGTAGCTGGGCGGCTAGCGTCGTTCACCGGGGAGCTGTTTTTT. This encodes CASSVAGRLASFTGELFF.

The rearrangement joins TRBV2 to TRBJ1-6; a possible D gene is TRBD1 (5 bases). CDR1 SNHLY and CDR2 FYNNEI come from the germline V gene. V lost 6 bases and J 13 bases, leaving 22 bases between the germline ends. The CDR3 spans 15 residues. The CDR3 spells CASRGERTRKMPLHF. CDR3 DNA sequence: TGTGCCAGCAGGGGGGAAAGGACGCGGAAAATGCCCCTCCACTTT.